The next 4 T cell receptor beta chains were all read from a single sample in a study of cytomegalovirus exposure and HLA in healthy donors. The PCR made use of 60 Vbeta and 13 Jbeta primers. Data came from immunoSEQ multiplex PCR; TCRdb stores just in-frame clones and leaves some out. The data contain more than 100,000 clones, roughly 8.8% of them singletons. The sequencing sample was made of PBMCs. The source is a woman in her forties in good health and CMV-seropositive.

The V gene is TRBV19, the J gene TRBJ1-1; tentative D call: TRBD1 (5 bases). The germline CDR1 and CDR2 sequences are LNHDA and SQIVND (reference sequence). The CDR3 extends over 14 amino acids. Deletions cut 7 bases from V and 3 bases from J, with 15 bases between. The CDR3: CASNVGLVDTEAFF. The CDR3, as DNA: TGTGCCAGTAACGTGGGACTGGTGGACACTGAAGCTTTCTTT.

The CDR3 DNA reads TGTGCCAGCAGAAAGCGGGGGGGCCCCGAGACCCAGTACTTC. It is translated as CASRKRGGPETQYF. The rearrangement links TRBV2 to TRBJ2-5, with 10 bases identical to TRBD2. With 6 bases clipped from V and 5 bases from J, the junction kept 6 bases outside the gene matches. The CDR3 sequence is 14 residues long. CDR1 and CDR2 (germline): SNHLY, FYNNEI. Variable domain in full (rest from reference TRBV2 and TRBJ2-5): EPEVTQTPSHQVTQMGQEVILRCVPISNHLYFYWYRQILGQKVEFLVSFYNNEISEKSEIFDDQFSVERPDGSNFTLKIRSTKLEDSAMYFCASRKRGGPETQYFGPGTRLLVL.

The chain joins TRBV5-1 to TRBJ2-5; 11 bases are a match to TRBD2. CDR1 and CDR2 (germline): SGHRS, YFSETQ. Losses at the gene ends were 4 bases for V and 2 bases for J; bases not matched to a gene: 7. This CDR3 spans 16 amino acids. The CDR3 coding sequence is TGCGCCAGCAGCCGACCGACTAGCGGGGAGCAAGAGACCCAGTACTTC. Translating gives CASSRPTSGEQETQYF. Combining the CDR3 with reference TRBV5-1 and TRBJ2-5 gives the whole variable domain KAGVTQTPRYLIKTRGQQVTLSCSPISGHRSVSWYQQTPGQGLQFLFEYFSETQRNKGNFPGRFSGRQFSNSRSEMNVSTLELGDSALYLCASSRPTSGEQETQYFGPGTRLLVL.

A few counts support this clone. V is TRBV7-9 and J is TRBJ1-4; TRBD1 agrees at 11 bases. The CDR3 is made up of 16 amino acids. Germline CDR1 is SEHNR and CDR2 is FQNEAQ (reference sequence). V shed 1 base and J 6 bases; nucleotides not matched to a gene: 4. CDR3 residues: CASSLGDRGSDEKLFF. The CDR3, as DNA: TGTGCCAGCAGCTTAGGGGACAGGGGGTCAGATGAAAAACTGTTTTTT.